Given below is one TCR beta chain in context. Its antigen is unknown. The V gene's germline CDR1 is SGHRS and CDR2 YFSETQ. This CDR3 spans 13 amino acids. V was trimmed by 7 bases and J by 2 bases, leaving 11 bases between them. Assay used: immunoSEQ multiplex PCR; TCRdb lists only in-frame clones, some missing. The sample shows approximately 2.1 million clones, 90% to 95% of them seen only once. This specimen belongs to a study of shared clonotypes between healthy human individuals. Study-level points and caveats: The small donor group covered limited genetic and exposure diversity. Generation probabilities of non-shared clonotypes were lower (relative to those shared by all four donors).

V gene TRBV5-1 combines with J gene TRBJ2-3, with D maybe TRBD1 (7 bases). The sample consisted of naive CD4+ T cells from PBMCs. Subset meaning: CD45RA+ positively selected. The source is a man aged 18-30 years in good health. Some clones in this sample may be carry-over from other donors' samples. The CDR3 DNA reads TGCGCCAGCGCGGGACAGAACACAGATACGCAGTATTTT. It encodes CASAGQNTDTQYF.